This T cell receptor (beta chain) appears in the sequencing data of a study of blood T cell repertoires in COVID-19. Study at large: Researchers got acute and convalescent COVID-19 samples from the United States, Italy and Spain. PBMCs, B-cell-depleted T cells, or T cells provided the cDNA or gDNA that made up the material.

Original processing methods: For nucleated cells, counts were estimated from reference gene primer amplification. Generated by immunoSEQ multiplex PCR, the TCRdb table keeps only in-frame clones and is missing some. The D gene and trimming were derived from the DNA, and the V and J assignments and clone size from that table. The sample holds approximately 75,000 clones; roughly four fifths are singletons and the top ten take 7% to 9%. Germline loops: CDR1 SGDLS, CDR2 YYNGEE. V dropped 2 bases and J dropped 8; count of bases not matched to a gene: 4. There are 14 residues in the CDR3. The sequenced material came from peripheral blood. J is TRBJ2-1 and V is TRBV9, with TRBD2 identical over 10 bases. This receptor was taken from a human donor in a cohort sampled during active COVID-19. In DNA form, the CDR3 reads TGTGCCAGCAGCGTTAGGACTAGCGGTGATGAGCAGTTCTTC. Protein sequence: CASSVRTSGDEQFF.